Listed below are T cell receptor beta chains from one sample, sequenced in a study of spatial heterogeneity in lung cancer. One entry per CDR3 protein, called by TCRdb with MiXCR from the 5' RACE reads. The sample contains around 2,700 distinct CDR3 sequences, 11% of which appear only once. The sample was lung tumor tissue, taken at surgery. The receptors stem from a female donor with early-stage non-small cell lung cancer. Both conserved end residues are part of each CDR3. Fields, in order: clone size, V gene, D gene, J gene, CDR3 protein, CDR3 DNA. D genes are given only for firm matches. Only part of the rows carry a size: once, few, many, or a class if the clone is expanded.

few,TRBV11-3,NA,TRBJ2-1,CASSSEGPSNEQFF,TGTGCCAGCAGCTCGGAGGGCCCTAGTAATGAGCAGTTCTTC
few,TRBV3-1,NA,TRBJ1-1,CASSRGGGAFF,TGTGCCAGCAGCCGAGGAGGTGGAGCTTTCTTT
medium-sized,TRBV19,TRBD1,TRBJ1-4,CASSILRTGDEKLFF,TGTGCCAGTAGTATCCTTCGGACAGGGGATGAAAAACTGTTTTTT
medium-sized,TRBV28,NA,TRBJ1-2,CASWRRLDYGYTF,TGTGCCAGCTGGCGACGACTCGACTATGGCTACACCTTC
NA,TRBV6-2/TRBV6-3,NA,TRBJ1-1,CATSLGTEAFF,TGTGCCACCTCTTTAGGCACTGAAGCTTTCTTT
medium-sized,TRBV5-4,NA,TRBJ1-2,CASSLKSVILYGYTF,TGTGCCAGCAGCTTGAAGTCGGTGATCCTCTATGGCTACACCTTC
many,TRBV20-1,TRBD2,TRBJ2-3,CSAAGTRSPSTDTQYF,TGCAGTGCAGCCGGGACTAGGTCTCCAAGCACAGATACGCAGTATTTT
medium-sized,TRBV4-3,NA,TRBJ1-2,CASSQDPRGFYGYTF,TGCGCCAGCAGCCAAGACCCCAGGGGATTCTATGGCTACACCTTC
few,TRBV20-1,TRBD1,TRBJ1-5,CSAREARGTGNQPQHF,TGCAGTGCTAGAGAGGCCAGGGGGACGGGCAATCAGCCCCAGCATTTT
many,TRBV3-1,NA,TRBJ2-3,CASSQGGVDTQYF,TGTGCCAGCAGCCAAGGGGGAGTGGATACGCAGTATTTT
NA,TRBV19,NA,TRBJ1-2,CASSLSSGGANYGYTF,TGTGCCAGTAGCCTTTCCTCTGGGGGCGCGAACTATGGCTACACCTTC
many,TRBV7-2,TRBD2,TRBJ2-3,CASSPGLHTQYF,TGTGCCAGCAGCCCGGGACTACATACGCAGTATTTT
many,TRBV7-9,NA,TRBJ1-2,CASSLDGNYGYTF,TGTGCCAGCAGCTTAGATGGCAACTATGGCTACACCTTC
medium-sized,TRBV20-1,TRBD2,TRBJ2-2,CSASAGGPGLNTGELFF,TGCAGTGCTAGTGCGGGAGGGCCGGGGCTGAACACCGGGGAGCTGTTTTTT
many,TRBV13,NA,TRBJ1-1,CASVDGANTEAFF,TGTGCCAGCGTGGACGGGGCAAACACTGAAGCTTTCTTT
NA,TRBV4-3,TRBD2,TRBJ2-5,CASSPGTSGGDWQETQYF,TGCGCCAGCAGCCCTGGGACTAGCGGGGGGGATTGGCAAGAGACCCAGTACTTC
medium-sized,TRBV29-1,TRBD1,TRBJ1-2,CSVERAGGYGYTF,TGCAGCGTTGAAAGAGCAGGGGGCTATGGCTACACCTTC
medium-sized,TRBV28,TRBD1,TRBJ2-3,CANSGGQRDTQYF,TGTGCCAACTCAGGGGGCCAGAGAGATACGCAGTATTTT
NA,TRBV20-1,NA,TRBJ2-5,CSASSGLAILYQETQYF,TGCAGTGCTAGTTCCGGCCTAGCGATTCTGTACCAAGAGACCCAGTACTTC
medium-sized,TRBV27,TRBD1,TRBJ1-1,CASLPPGQGVVEAFF,TGTGCCAGTTTACCTCCGGGACAGGGGGTGGTTGAAGCTTTCTTT
large,TRBV29-1,TRBD2,TRBJ2-5,CSVEESPSGQETQYF,TGCAGCGTTGAAGAATCCCCTAGCGGACAAGAGACCCAGTACTTC
large,TRBV24-1,NA,TRBJ2-3,CATSDLGQGNSDTQYF,TGTGCCACCAGTGATTTGGGTCAGGGGAACTCAGATACGCAGTATTTT
medium-sized,TRBV12-3/TRBV12-4,NA,TRBJ2-3,CASSLMTDTQYF,TGTGCCAGCAGTTTAATGACAGATACGCAGTATTTT